This entry concerns a single T cell receptor (beta chain). The protocol was immunoSEQ multiplex PCR, while the TCRdb copy is restricted to in-frame clones and leaves out a portion. The data show about 1,500 clones, about 89% seen once. The data belong to a study of tumor T cells in aggressive B-cell lymphoma. The germline V gene has CDR1 SGHRS and CDR2 YFSETQ. There are 14 residues in the CDR3. V trimming: 4 bases; J trimming: 3 bases; junction bases outside the gene matches: 4. Sequencing was carried out using tumor tissue. J is TRBJ2-7 and V is TRBV5-1; 10 bases map to TRBD1. The sequence came from an adult with diffuse large B cell lymphoma. The CDR3 is CASSTGTGVYEQYF. DNA for the CDR3: TGCGCCAGCAGCACCGGGACAGGGGTCTACGAGCAGTACTTC.